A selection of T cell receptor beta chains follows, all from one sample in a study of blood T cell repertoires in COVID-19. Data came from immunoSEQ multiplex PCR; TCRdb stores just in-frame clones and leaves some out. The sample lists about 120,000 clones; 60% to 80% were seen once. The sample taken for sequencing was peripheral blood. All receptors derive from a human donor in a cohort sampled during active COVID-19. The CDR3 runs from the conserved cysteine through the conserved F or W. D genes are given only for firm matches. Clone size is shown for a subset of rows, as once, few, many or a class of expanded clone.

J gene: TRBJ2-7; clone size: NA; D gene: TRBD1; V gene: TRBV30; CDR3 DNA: TGTGCCTGGAGTGCCGAGCCGGGACAGGGCTACGAGCAGTACTTC; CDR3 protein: CAWSAEPGQGYEQYF
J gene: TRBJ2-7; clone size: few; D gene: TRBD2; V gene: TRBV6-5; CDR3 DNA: TGTGCCAGCAGTTACCAAGCGGGGGGATCCTACGAGCAGTACTTC; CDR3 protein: CASSYQAGGSYEQYF
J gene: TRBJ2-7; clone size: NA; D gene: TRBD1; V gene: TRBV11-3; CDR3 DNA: TGTGCCAGCAGCACGGGACAGGGCCTCTCCTACGAGCAGTACTTC; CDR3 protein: CASSTGQGLSYEQYF
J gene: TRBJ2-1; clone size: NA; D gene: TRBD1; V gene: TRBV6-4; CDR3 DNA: TGTGCCAGCAGTGACTCGGGACAGGGAAGTGATGAGCAGTTCTTC; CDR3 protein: CASSDSGQGSDEQFF
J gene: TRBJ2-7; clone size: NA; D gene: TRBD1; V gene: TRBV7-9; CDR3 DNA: TGTGCCAGCAGCTCGACAGGGGGCTACGGCTACGAGCAGTACTTC; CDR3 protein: CASSSTGGYGYEQYF
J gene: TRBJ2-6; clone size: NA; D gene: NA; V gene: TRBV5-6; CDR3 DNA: TGTGCCAGCAGCTCCTCCTGGACAGTCTCTGGGGCCAACGTCCTGACTTTC; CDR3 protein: CASSSSWTVSGANVLTF
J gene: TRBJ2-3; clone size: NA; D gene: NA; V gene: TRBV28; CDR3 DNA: TGTGCCACCCATTGGGCTGCTGGAGATACGCAGTATTTT; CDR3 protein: CATHWAAGDTQYF
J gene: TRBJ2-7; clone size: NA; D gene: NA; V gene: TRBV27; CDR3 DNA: TGTGCCAGCAGTCCGGGACAAACGAGCTACGAGCAGTACTTC; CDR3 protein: CASSPGQTSYEQYF
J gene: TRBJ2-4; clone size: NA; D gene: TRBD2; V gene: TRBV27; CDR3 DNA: TGTGCCAGCAGTTTATTCGGGACTAGCGGGAGCGACAACATTCAGTACTTC; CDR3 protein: CASSLFGTSGSDNIQYF
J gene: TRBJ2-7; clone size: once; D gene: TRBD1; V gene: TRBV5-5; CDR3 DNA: TGTGCCAGCAGCACGACAGGGACGAGGAACGAGCAGTACTTC; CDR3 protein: CASSTTGTRNEQYF
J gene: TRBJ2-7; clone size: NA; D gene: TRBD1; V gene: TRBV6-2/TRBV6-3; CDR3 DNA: TGTGCCAGCAGTTACCGAGGGACAGGGCCCTACGAGCAGTACTTC; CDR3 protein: CASSYRGTGPYEQYF
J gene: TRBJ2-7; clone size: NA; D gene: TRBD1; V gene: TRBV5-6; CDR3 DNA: TGTGCCAGCAGCGCCGACAGGGCCGAGCAGTACTTC; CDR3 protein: CASSADRAEQYF
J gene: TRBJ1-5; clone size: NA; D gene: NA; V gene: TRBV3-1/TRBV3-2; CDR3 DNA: TGTGCCAGCAGCCACTCAGGGCAGCCCCAGCATTTT; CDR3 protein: CASSHSGQPQHF
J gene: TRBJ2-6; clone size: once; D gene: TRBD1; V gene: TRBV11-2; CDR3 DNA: TGTGCCAGCAGCCCGGCCGGGACAGGCGGCTCTGGGGCCAACGTCCTGACTTTC; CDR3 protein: CASSPAGTGGSGANVLTF
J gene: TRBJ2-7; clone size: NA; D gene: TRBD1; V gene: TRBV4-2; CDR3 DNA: TGTGCCAGCAGCCCGAGGACAGGGGCCGAGCAGTACTTC; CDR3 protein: CASSPRTGAEQYF
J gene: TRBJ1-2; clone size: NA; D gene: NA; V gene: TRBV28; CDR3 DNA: TGTGCCAGCAAACGACAGCTCTATGGCTACACCTTC; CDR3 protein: CASKRQLYGYTF